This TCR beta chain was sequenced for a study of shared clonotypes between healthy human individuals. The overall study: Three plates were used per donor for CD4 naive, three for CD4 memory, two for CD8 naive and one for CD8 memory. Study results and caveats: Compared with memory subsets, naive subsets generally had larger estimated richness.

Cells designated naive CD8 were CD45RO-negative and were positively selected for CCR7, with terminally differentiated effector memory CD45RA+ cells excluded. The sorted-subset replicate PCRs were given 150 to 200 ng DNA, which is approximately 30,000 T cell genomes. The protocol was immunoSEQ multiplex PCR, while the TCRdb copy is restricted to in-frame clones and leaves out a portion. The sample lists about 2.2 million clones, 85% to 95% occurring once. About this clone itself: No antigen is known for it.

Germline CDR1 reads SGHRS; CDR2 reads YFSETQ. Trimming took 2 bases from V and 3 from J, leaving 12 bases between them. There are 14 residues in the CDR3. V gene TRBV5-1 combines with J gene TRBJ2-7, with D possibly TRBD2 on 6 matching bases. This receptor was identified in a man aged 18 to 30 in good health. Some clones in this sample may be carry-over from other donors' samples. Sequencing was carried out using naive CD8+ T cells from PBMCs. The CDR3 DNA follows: TGCGCCAGCAGCTTCGGGACTTCCGTCTACGAGCAGTACTTC. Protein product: CASSFGTSVYEQYF.